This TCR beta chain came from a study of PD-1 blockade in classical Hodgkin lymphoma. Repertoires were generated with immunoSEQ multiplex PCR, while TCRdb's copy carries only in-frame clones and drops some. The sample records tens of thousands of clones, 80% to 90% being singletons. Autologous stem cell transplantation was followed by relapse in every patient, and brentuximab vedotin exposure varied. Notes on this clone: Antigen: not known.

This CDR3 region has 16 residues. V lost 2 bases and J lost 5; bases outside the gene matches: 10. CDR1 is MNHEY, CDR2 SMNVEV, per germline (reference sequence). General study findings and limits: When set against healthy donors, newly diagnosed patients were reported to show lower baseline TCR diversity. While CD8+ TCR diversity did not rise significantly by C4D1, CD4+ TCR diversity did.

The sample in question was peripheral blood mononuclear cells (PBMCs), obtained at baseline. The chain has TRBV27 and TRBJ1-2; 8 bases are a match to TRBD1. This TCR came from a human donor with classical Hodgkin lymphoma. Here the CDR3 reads CASSLGAGQGSYGYTF. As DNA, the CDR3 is TGTGCCAGCAGTTTAGGGGCCGGACAGGGCTCATATGGCTACACCTTC.